This T cell receptor (beta chain) was identified during a study of response to subunit inactivated influenza vaccine. There are 17 residues in the CDR3. The J segment lost 1 base and the V segment lost 6 bases, leaving 9 bases of the junction unmatched. This clonotype has more than one count but fewer than ten. TCRdb analysed the RT-PCR reads with MiXCR anew, one entry per CDR3 protein. Of a few hundred thousand distinct CDR3 sequences listed, 13% to 15% are singletons. This sample comprised PBMCs from blood, obtained roughly 13 days after vaccination. This clonotype was sampled from a man aged 50-59 years who received an inactivated influenza vaccine. This chain links TRBV12-3 or TRBV12-4 with TRBJ2-6, with 7 bases fitting TRBD1. The DNA of the CDR3 is TGTGCCAGCAGCCCAAGGGACAGCGCGTCTGGGGCCAACGTCCTGACTTTC. Amino acids: CASSPRDSASGANVLTF.